Each of the 15 T cell receptor beta chains below was sequenced from the same sample in a study of blood T cell repertoires in COVID-19. Measured with immunoSEQ multiplex PCR; TCRdb has only the in-frame clones, and not every one. The sample lists under 400,000 clones, roughly nine tenths occurring once. Sequenced: peripheral blood. Receptors were obtained from a woman in her sixties or seventies with COVID-19, enrolled during active disease.

This clone was counted once. The chain joins TRBV30 to TRBJ2-7; D is unresolved. CDR3 length: 11 amino acids. The ends were cut back, 1 base at V and 5 bases at J, with 6 bases in the middle. Germline V gene sequence: CDR1 GTSNPN, CDR2 SVGIG (reference sequence). CDR3 sequence reads: CAWSALHEQYF. The CDR3 bases are TGTGCCTGGAGTGCCCTCCACGAGCAGTACTTC.

The chain links TRBV9 to TRBJ2-3; 15 nucleotides align to TRBD2. V shed 4 bases, J shed 14 bases, and the junction held 8 bases outside the gene matches. Germline CDR1 SGDLS, CDR2 YYNGEE. This CDR3 is 14 amino acids long. The CDR3 nucleotides are TGTGCCAGCAGCCCCCGGACTAGCGGGGGGGCCCGGTATTTT. Protein: CASSPRTSGGARYF.

V usage is TRBV7-6 and J usage is TRBJ1-4, with D maybe TRBD1 (6 bases). This CDR3 is built from 14 residues. Trimming shortened V by 5 bases and J by 8 bases, and 15 bases separated the two germline ends. CDR1 SGHVS and CDR2 FNYEAQ come from the germline V gene. The CDR3 loop is CASSVAGVGEKLFF. CDR3 DNA sequence: TGTGCCAGCAGCGTCGCAGGGGTAGGCGAAAAACTGTTTTTT.

The chain combines TRBV18 with TRBJ1-1; TRBD1 matches 7 bases. This CDR3 is built from 15 residues. CDR1 and CDR2 from the germline V gene are KGHSH and LQKENI. J gave up 1 base and V 4 bases, and 6 bases lay outside the gene matches. The CDR3 spells CASSLRQGTNTEAFF. The CDR3, as DNA: TGTGCCAGCTCACTACGACAGGGCACGAACACTGAAGCTTTCTTT.

The genes are TRBV14 and TRBJ2-4; 12 nucleotides match TRBD1. Germline CDR1 and CDR2: SGHDN and FVKESK. There are 13 residues in the CDR3. The V gene end was trimmed by 8 bases and the J gene end by 7 bases; junction bases not matched to a gene: 3. CDR3 in DNA: TGTGCCAGCGGGGGACAGGGGGCCAACATTCAGTACTTC. Its translation: CASGGQGANIQYF.

The rearrangement links TRBV19 to TRBJ2-2; the match to TRBD1 covers 9 bases. V shed 6 bases and J 5 bases; nucleotides not matched to a gene: 7. There are 15 residues in the CDR3. Germline V lookup: CDR1 LNHDA, CDR2 SQIVND (reference sequence). CDR3 region: CASRTTGGYTGELFF. CDR3 bases: TGTGCCAGTAGAACGACAGGGGGGTATACCGGGGAGCTGTTTTTT.

The J gene is TRBJ1-4, the V gene TRBV4-1, with 10 bases that match TRBD1. Germline trimming cut 3 bases from V and 0 bases from J; bases unmatched to any gene: 10. Germline CDR1 and CDR2: MGHRA and YSYEKL. CDR3 length: 19 amino acids. CDR3 region: CASSQRLGQGDATNEKLFF. The CDR3, as DNA: TGCGCCAGCAGCCAGCGCCTCGGACAGGGGGATGCAACTAATGAAAAACTGTTTTTT.

The rearrangement joins TRBV5-1 to TRBJ1-2; TRBD1 might be the D (5 bases). The V and J ends lost 7 bases and 2 bases respectively, with 12 bases between them. From germline, CDR1 is SGHRS and CDR2 YFSETQ. This CDR3 region has 13 residues. The CDR3 reads CASRSGTNYGYTF. The CDR3 DNA reads as TGCGCCAGCCGGAGCGGGACCAACTATGGCTACACCTTC.

Comments on this clone: Different DNA sequences within this sample yield the same CDR3. The chain joins TRBV7-9 to TRBJ1-5, with 8 bases lining up with TRBD1. Germline assignment: CDR1 SEHNR and CDR2 FQNEAQ (reference sequence). The V segment lost 6 bases and the J segment 4 bases; nucleotides outside the gene matches: 2. This CDR3 is built from 13 residues. CDR3 sequence: CASSTGGNQPQHF. The CDR3 region has the DNA TGTGCCAGCAGTACAGGGGGAAATCAGCCCCAGCATTTT.

V gene TRBV5-1 combines with J gene TRBJ2-3; 9 bases line up with TRBD2. With 0 bases clipped from V and 3 bases from J, the junction kept 5 bases outside the gene matches. The germline gives CDR1 SGHRS, CDR2 YFSETQ. The CDR3 totals 16 residues. DNA for the CDR3: TGCGCCAGCAGCTTGGTAGCGGGGGTTCGAACAGATACGCAGTATTTT. Translated: CASSLVAGVRTDTQYF.

This sequence joins TRBV5-1 and TRBJ1-5; perhaps TRBD1 as D (5 bases). Germline V gene data show CDR1 as SGHRS and CDR2 as YFSETQ. V was clipped by 5 bases and J by 2 bases, with 14 bases between them. The CDR3 has 15 amino acids. The CDR3 loop reads CASRPGGDGNQPQHF. The CDR3 DNA follows: TGCGCCAGCAGACCCGGGGGGGACGGCAATCAGCCCCAGCATTTT.

The rearrangement joins TRBV4-1 to TRBJ1-2, with TRBD1 matching 12 bases. V was clipped by 4 bases and J by 4 bases; unmatched bases: 7. Germline V gene sequence: CDR1 MGHRA, CDR2 YSYEKL. The CDR3 has 16 residues. In DNA form, the CDR3 reads TGCGCCAGCAGCCCGGGACAGGGGGCGGTGGGCTATGGCTACACCTTC. Residues: CASSPGQGAVGYGYTF.

Concerning this clone itself: One junction end does not reproduce the germline sequence, and a read error may be involved. The V and J genes are TRBV27 and TRBJ1-2; the match to TRBD1 covers 8 bases. Germline CDR1 and CDR2: MNHEY and SMNVEV (reference sequence). The CDR3 loop spans 12 amino acids. CDR3 protein: CASTLSPDRGAF. The CDR3 nucleotides are TGTGCCAGCACCTTATCTCCCGACAGGGGAGCCTTC.

The rearrangement links TRBV9 to TRBJ2-1; the D gene is possibly TRBD1 (6 bases). V lost 0 bases and J lost 7, with 14 bases in between. The V gene's germline CDR1 is SGDLS and CDR2 YYNGEE. The CDR3 spans 15 residues. The CDR3 DNA sequence: TGTGCCAGCAGCGTAGGGACAGACGAGAGGAATGAGCAGTTCTTC. Encoded protein: CASSVGTDERNEQFF.

The rearrangement uses TRBV10-1 and TRBJ2-7; 7 bases are shared with TRBD1. Germline assignment: CDR1 WNHNN and CDR2 SYGVQD (reference sequence). This CDR3 is 15 amino acids long. The ends lost 2 bases at V and 5 bases at J; junction bases unmatched: 9. This CDR3 is CASSERQGNRNEQYF. In nucleotides, the CDR3 is TGCGCCAGCAGTGAGAGACAGGGCAATAGGAACGAGCAGTACTTC.